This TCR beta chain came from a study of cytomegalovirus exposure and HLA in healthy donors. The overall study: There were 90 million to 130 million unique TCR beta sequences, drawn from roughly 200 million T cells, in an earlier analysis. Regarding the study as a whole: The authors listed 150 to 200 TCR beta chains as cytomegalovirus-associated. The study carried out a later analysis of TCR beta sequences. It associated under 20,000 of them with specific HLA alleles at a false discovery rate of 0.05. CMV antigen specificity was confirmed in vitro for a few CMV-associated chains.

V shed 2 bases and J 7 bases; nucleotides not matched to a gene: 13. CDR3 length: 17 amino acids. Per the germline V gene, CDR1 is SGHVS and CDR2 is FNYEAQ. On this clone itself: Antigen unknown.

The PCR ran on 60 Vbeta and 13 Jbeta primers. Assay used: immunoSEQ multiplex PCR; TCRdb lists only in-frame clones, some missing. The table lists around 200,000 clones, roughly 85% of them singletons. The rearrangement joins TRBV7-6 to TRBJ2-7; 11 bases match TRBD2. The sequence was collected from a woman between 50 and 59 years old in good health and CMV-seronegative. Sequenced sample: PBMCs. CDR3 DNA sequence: TGTGCCAGCAGCTTAAGGCCCGCCGGGACTAGCGGTGCGGAGCAGTACTTC. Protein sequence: CASSLRPAGTSGAEQYF.